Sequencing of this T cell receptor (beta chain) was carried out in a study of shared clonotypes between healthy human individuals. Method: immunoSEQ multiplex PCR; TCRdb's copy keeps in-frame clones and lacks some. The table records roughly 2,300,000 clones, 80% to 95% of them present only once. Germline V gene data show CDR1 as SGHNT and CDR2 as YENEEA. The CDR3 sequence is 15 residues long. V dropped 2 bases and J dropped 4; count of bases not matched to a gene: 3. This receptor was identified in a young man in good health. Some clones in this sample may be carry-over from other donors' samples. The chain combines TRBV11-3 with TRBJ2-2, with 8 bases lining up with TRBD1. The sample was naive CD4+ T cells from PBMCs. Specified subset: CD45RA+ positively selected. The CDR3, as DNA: TGTGCCAGCAGCTTACAACAGGGGGGCACCGGGGAGCTGTTTTTT. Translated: CASSLQQGGTGELFF.